This T cell receptor beta chain was identified during a study of technical replicates of blood from a few donors. The data were produced by immunoSEQ multiplex PCR, yet TCRdb's version contains in-frame clones alone and is incomplete. This sample yields 70,000 to 95,000 clones, of which about 94% are seen a single time; 0.2% to 0.3% belongs to the top ten. This CDR3 is 15 amino acids long. Germline V gene sequence: CDR1 MNHEY, CDR2 SMNVEV (reference sequence). The V end lost 3 bases, the J end lost 2 bases, and 11 bases lay between the germline ends. The rearrangement joins TRBV27 to TRBJ2-1, with unresolved D. The origin of this receptor is a human donor in good health. The specimen was T cells isolated from PBMCs. The CDR3 reads CASSFTPETYNEQFF. DNA for the CDR3: TGTGCCAGCAGTTTCACACCCGAAACCTACAATGAGCAGTTCTTC.